The 5 T cell receptor beta chains below all came from one sample that was sequenced in a study of patients and donors after allogeneic stem cell transplantation. TCRdb redid the calling of the RT-PCR reads with MiXCR, one entry per CDR3 protein. The sample has hundreds of thousands of distinct CDR3 sequences; about a sixth are singletons. Sequenced: blood, either unsorted or a sorted T cell fraction (not recorded which). These receptors all stem from a human donor who was either an allogeneic HSCT recipient or a stem cell or donor lymphocyte infusion donor (not recorded which). It is not recorded whose cells these are; they may come from a transplant donor.

The chain uses TRBV4-3 and TRBJ2-7, with D unclear. V shed 1 base and J shed 2 bases, with 9 bases lying between them. Germline V lookup: CDR1 LGHNA, CDR2 YSLEER. There are 14 residues in the CDR3. CDR3 region: CASSQGLPTYEQYF. The CDR3 DNA follows: TGCGCCAGCAGCCAAGGGTTACCAACCTACGAGCAGTACTTC.

The chain couples TRBV6-1 to TRBJ2-5; the match to TRBD2 covers 15 bases. V was clipped by 11 bases and J by 5 bases; unmatched bases: 9. The CDR3 has 15 amino acids. Per germline, CDR1 MNHNS and CDR2 SASEGT. CDR3 DNA sequence: TGTGCCGGGGGGGGACTAGCGGGAGGTGGGGAGACCCAGTACTTC. Amino acids: CAGGGLAGGGETQYF.

This clonotype was observed a handful of times. The chain couples TRBV12-3 or TRBV12-4 to TRBJ1-2, with TRBD1 as a possible D gene (5 bases). Trimming removed 1 base from V and 7 bases from J, with 13 bases in between. The CDR3 spans 14 residues. CDR3 sequence (DNA): TGTGCCAGCAGTTTAGAGAGCGGGGGGAGTGGCTACACCTTC. Protein sequence: CASSLESGGSGYTF.

The chain couples TRBV7-9 to TRBJ1-5, with a tentative D call TRBD1 (6 bases). Germline values: CDR1 SEHNR, CDR2 FQNEAQ (reference sequence). This CDR3 region has 14 residues. The ends were cut back, 8 bases at V and 4 bases at J, with 15 bases in the middle. CDR3 amino acids: CASPTRQGNQPQHF. The DNA for the CDR3 is TGTGCCAGCCCCACTCGGCAGGGGAATCAGCCCCAGCATTTT.

This clonotype has just a few counts. The chain carries TRBV5-1 and TRBJ2-7, with TRBD2 matching over 13 bases. The CDR3 totals 17 residues. CDR1 is SGHRS and CDR2 is YFSETQ in the germline V gene. The trim removed 4 bases at V and 1 base at J, leaving 8 bases unmatched. CDR3 loop: CASSAGLAGAGSYEQYF. The CDR3 nucleotides are TGCGCCAGCAGCGCTGGACTAGCGGGAGCGGGGTCCTACGAGCAGTACTTC. The full variable domain, in which reference TRBV5-1 and TRBJ2-7 provide the parts outside the CDR3, is KAGVTQTPRYLIKTRGQQVTLSCSPISGHRSVSWYQQTPGQGLQFLFEYFSETQRNKGNFPGRFSGRQFSNSRSEMNVSTLELGDSALYLCASSAGLAGAGSYEQYFGPGTRLTVT.